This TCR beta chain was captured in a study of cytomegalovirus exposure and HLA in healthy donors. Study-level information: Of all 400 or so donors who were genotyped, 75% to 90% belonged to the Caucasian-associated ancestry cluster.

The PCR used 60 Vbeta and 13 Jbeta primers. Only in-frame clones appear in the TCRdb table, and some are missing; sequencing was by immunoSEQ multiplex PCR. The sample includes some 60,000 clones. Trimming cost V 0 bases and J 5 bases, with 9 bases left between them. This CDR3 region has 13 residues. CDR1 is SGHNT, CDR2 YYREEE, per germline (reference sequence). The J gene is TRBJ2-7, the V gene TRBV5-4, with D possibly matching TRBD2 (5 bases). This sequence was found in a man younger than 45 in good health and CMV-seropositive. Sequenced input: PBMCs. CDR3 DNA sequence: TGTGCCAGCAGCTTGGTTTCCGGGGACGAGCAGTACTTC. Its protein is CASSLVSGDEQYF.